Listed below are T cell receptor beta chains from one sample, sequenced in a study of T cell responses to AZD1222 COVID-19 vaccine. Clones were sequenced by immunoSEQ multiplex PCR, and TCRdb holds only the in-frame ones, with some missing. Of some 200,000 clones listed, around 90% are singletons. This specimen was peripheral blood, taken on day 0 of AZD1222 vaccination. Receptors originate from an adult in good health. Each CDR3 is given with its conserved first and last residue. A D gene is named only where the DNA matches it firmly. The size entry is marked missing in some rows and otherwise reads once, few, many or a size class.

V gene,clone size,J gene,D gene,CDR3 protein,CDR3 DNA
TRBV7-2,.,TRBJ1-4,.,CASSHGTQATNEKLFF,TGTGCCAGCAGCCACGGGACGCAAGCAACTAATGAAAAACTGTTTTTT
TRBV6-6,.,TRBJ1-4,.,CASSTLNEKLFF,TGTGCCAGCAGTACCCTCAATGAAAAACTGTTTTTT
TRBV5-1,.,TRBJ2-2,TRBD1,CASSLGPHTGGTGELFF,TGCGCCAGCAGCTTGGGGCCCCATACAGGGGGCACCGGGGAGCTGTTTTTT
TRBV19,.,TRBJ1-5,.,CASTRSPPTGVRNQPQHF,TGTGCCAGTACCCGATCACCCCCTACAGGAGTCCGCAATCAGCCCCAGCATTTT
TRBV7-9,.,TRBJ2-1,TRBD2,CASSLSGTSHNEQFF,TGTGCCAGCAGCTTAAGTGGGACTAGTCACAATGAGCAGTTCTTC
TRBV15,.,TRBJ1-1,.,CATSRDRMNTEAFF,TGTGCCACCAGCAGAGATAGGATGAACACTGAAGCTTTCTTT
TRBV6-2/TRBV6-3,.,TRBJ2-7,.,CASSTQVPSYEQYF,TGTGCCAGCAGCACCCAGGTGCCCTCCTACGAGCAGTACTTC
TRBV7-9,.,TRBJ2-7,.,CASSLMGDSYEQYF,TGTGCCAGCAGCTTAATGGGGGACTCCTACGAGCAGTACTTC
TRBV5-4,.,TRBJ2-2,.,CASSFPGLNTGELFF,TGTGCCAGCAGCTTTCCGGGTTTAAACACCGGGGAGCTGTTTTTT
TRBV29-1,once,TRBJ1-4,.,CSVEEPPGNEKLFF,TGCAGCGTTGAAGAACCGCCAGGGAATGAAAAACTGTTTTTT
TRBV28,.,TRBJ1-2,TRBD1,CASSDVNNRGSKDGYTF,TGTGCCAGCAGTGACGTGAACAACAGGGGGAGTAAAGATGGCTACACCTTC